This entry lists 17 T cell receptor beta chains sequenced from one sample in a study of T cells after yellow fever vaccination (dated by TCRdb to between 2017 and 2020). The library was built by means of 5' RACE. The sequencer was an Illumina HiSeq 2500. The raw public reads went through TCRdb reprocessing: fastp at Q25, MiXCR clone calling, in-frame beta chains kept. Each entry merges the rows of one CDR3 protein and shows their most common DNA and genes. This sample lists 500,000 to 650,000 distinct CDR3 sequences; around a sixth were detected once. The ten largest clones add up to around a sixth of the sample. The treatment or condition label here, explained by the study, means: live attenuated yellow fever vaccine strain. Material: PBMCs, obtained more than 4 days after the first yellow fever vaccination. These receptors originate from a man between 18 and 35 years old who received the YFV17D yellow fever vaccine.

This clonotype was seen only a few times. The chain employs TRBV30 and TRBJ2-5; 12 nucleotides line up with TRBD2. Losses at the gene ends were 4 bases for V and 6 bases for J; bases not matched to a gene: 6. There are 14 residues in the CDR3. Germline V CDR1 and CDR2: GTSNPN, SVGIG (reference sequence). The CDR3 region is CAWTSGGALKTQYF. CDR3 coding DNA: TGTGCCTGGACTAGCGGGGGGGCTTTGAAGACCCAGTACTTC.

The chain uses TRBV19 and TRBJ2-5, with D unresolved. V was cut by 2 bases and J by 2 bases, with 6 bases left in between. CDR3 size: 13 residues. CDR1 and CDR2 from the germline V gene are LNHDA and SQIVND (reference sequence). CDR3 sequence reads: CASSILHQETQYF. CDR3 in DNA: TGTGCCAGTAGTATATTACATCAAGAGACCCAGTACTTC.

The chain recombines TRBV25-1 with TRBJ2-7; 7 positions agree with TRBD1. Germline CDR1 and CDR2: MGHDK and SYGVNS. The V segment lost 2 bases and the J segment 4 bases; nucleotides outside the gene matches: 8. CDR3 length equals 15 residues. The CDR3 spells CASSESEGARYEQYF. The CDR3 DNA sequence: TGTGCCAGCAGTGAAAGTGAGGGGGCGAGGTACGAGCAGTACTTC.

V gene TRBV7-2 combines with J gene TRBJ2-1; 7 nucleotides align to TRBD2. The germline gives CDR1 SGHTA, CDR2 FQGNSA. This CDR3 comprises 14 residues. V was clipped by 5 bases and J by 10 bases; unmatched bases: 11. CDR3 residues: CASSRSGEAVEQFF. DNA for the CDR3: TGTGCCAGCAGCCGAAGCGGGGAGGCTGTGGAGCAGTTCTTC.

In its sample, this clonotype was seen a few times. The rearrangement uses TRBV18 and TRBJ2-7, with TRBD1 matching 8 bases. This CDR3 region has 14 residues. Losses at the gene ends were 3 bases for V and 11 bases for J; bases not matched to a gene: 12. CDR1 and CDR2 from the germline V gene are KGHSH and LQKENI. The CDR3 sequence is CASSPGQVLSSEYF. CDR3 DNA sequence: TGTGCCAGCTCACCGGGACAGGTACTTTCATCCGAGTACTTC.

The chain couples TRBV6-2 or TRBV6-3 to TRBJ2-1, with no clear D. CDR1 is MNHEY, CDR2 SVGEGT, per germline. Trimming took 6 bases from V and 3 from J, leaving 12 bases between them. The CDR3 runs to 14 residues. CDR3 sequence reads: CASSHRAGYNEQFF. DNA of the CDR3: TGTGCCAGCAGCCATCGGGCAGGCTACAATGAGCAGTTCTTC.

CDR3 bases: TGCGCCAGCAGCTTGGGTTCCAGGTTTATTGGAAACACCATATATTTT. It is translated as CASSLGSRFIGNTIYF. The V call is TRBV5-1, the J call TRBJ1-3; D is uncertain. V lost 0 bases and J lost 3, with 13 bases in between. The CDR3 sequence is 16 residues long. CDR1 and CDR2 (germline): SGHRS, YFSETQ.

The J gene is TRBJ1-3, the V gene TRBV2; tentatively, D is TRBD1 (5 bases). V dropped 4 bases and J dropped 4 bases, with 14 bases sitting between them. Germline V gene lookup returns CDR1 SNHLY and CDR2 FYNNEI. The CDR3 contains 15 residues. The CDR3 DNA follows: TGTGCCAGCAGTGTGTCCGACAGAATCGGAAACACCATATATTTT. This gives the protein CASSVSDRIGNTIYF. The whole variable domain, filled in from reference TRBV2 and TRBJ1-3, reads EPEVTQTPSHQVTQMGQEVILRCVPISNHLYFYWYRQILGQKVEFLVSFYNNEISEKSEIFDDQFSVERPDGSNFTLKIRSTKLEDSAMYFCASSVSDRIGNTIYFGEGSWLTVV.

At least ten counts were recorded for this clonotype. The chain carries TRBV29-1 and TRBJ2-2, with 8 bases matching TRBD1. The CDR3 is 13 residues long. Trimming cost V 3 bases and J 3 bases; bases outside gene matches: 0. The germline V gene encodes CDR1 SQVTM and CDR2 ANQGSEA. CDR3 in amino acids: CSVETGDTGELFF. The CDR3 DNA is TGCAGCGTTGAGACAGGGGACACCGGGGAGCTGTTTTTT.

Note on this clonotype: The germline gene is not matched at one end of the junction; a read error may be the cause. The rearrangement links TRBV5-8 to TRBJ1-3; possible D gene TRBD1, 6 bases. This CDR3 is 13 amino acids long. Germline V gene data show CDR1 as SGHTS and CDR2 as YDEGEE. CDR3 loop: CASSAGGPGLTRF. CDR3 DNA sequence: TGTGCCAGCAGCGCTGGGGGCCCCGGTCTTACGAGGTTT.

The chain uses TRBV5-1 and TRBJ1-6, with 8 bases fitting TRBD1. With 3 bases clipped from V and 6 bases from J, the junction kept 11 bases outside the gene matches. CDR3 size: 17 residues. Germline values: CDR1 SGHRS, CDR2 YFSETQ. CDR3 nucleotide sequence: TGCGCCAGCAGCTCGCGGACAGGGAACGTAGTTAATTCACCCCTCCACTTT. Its translation: CASSSRTGNVVNSPLHF.

The chain uses TRBV20-1 and TRBJ2-5; 16 nucleotides agree with TRBD2. The germline V gene encodes CDR1 DFQATT and CDR2 SNEGSKA (reference sequence). The CDR3 length is 19 residues. V gave up 1 base and J gave up 6 bases; unmatched junction bases: 14. For the CDR3, the DNA is TGCAGTGCTAGAGCCCCAGGGGGGACTAGCGGGGGGGCCGGGAAGACCCAGTACTTC. Translated, it gives CSARAPGGTSGGAGKTQYF.

This clonotype was observed many times. The V and J genes are TRBV12-3 or TRBV12-4 and TRBJ1-3, with D possibly TRBD1 on 6 matching bases. The CDR3 has 13 residues. V lost 6 bases and J lost 5, with 11 bases in between. The CDR3 bases are TGTGCCAGCAGCGAAGGACAGAGAAACACCATATATTTT. This codes for CASSEGQRNTIYF.

V usage is TRBV5-1 and J usage is TRBJ1-4, with D perhaps matching TRBD1 (5 bases). From germline, CDR1 is SGHRS and CDR2 YFSETQ. The CDR3 consists of 14 residues. Trimming shortened V by 7 bases and J by 3 bases, and 13 bases separated the two germline ends. This CDR3 is CASGRDGPNEKLFF. The CDR3 bases are TGCGCCAGCGGGAGGGACGGACCTAATGAAAAACTGTTTTTT. Full variable domain (outside the CDR3, taken from reference TRBV5-1 and TRBJ1-4): KAGVTQTPRYLIKTRGQQVTLSCSPISGHRSVSWYQQTPGQGLQFLFEYFSETQRNKGNFPGRFSGRQFSNSRSEMNVSTLELGDSALYLCASGRDGPNEKLFFGSGTQLSVL.

Only a few counts were recorded for this clonotype. V and J are TRBV7-2 and TRBJ1-4; D call uncertain. The V gene's germline CDR1 is SGHTA and CDR2 FQGNSA. Trimming pared 3 bases from V and 8 bases from J, leaving 16 bases between. CDR3 size: 15 residues. The DNA of the CDR3 is TGTGCCAGCAGCTTCTTGTTTGGGGTAGCGGAAAAACTGTTTTTT. It encodes CASSFLFGVAEKLFF. Full variable domain (rest looked up from reference TRBV7-2 and TRBJ1-4): GAGVSQSPSNKVTEKGKDVELRCDPISGHTALYWYRQSLGQGLEFLIYFQGNSAPDKSGLPSDRFSAERTGGSVSTLTIQRTQQEDSAVYLCASSFLFGVAEKLFFGSGTQLSVL.

Many counts were recorded for this clonotype. This rearrangement joins TRBV4-3 to TRBJ2-7, with D maybe TRBD1 (5 bases). CDR1 LGHNA and CDR2 YSLEER come from the germline V gene. This CDR3 is built from 14 residues. V was cut by 0 bases and J by 2 bases, with 8 bases left in between. CDR3 region: CASSQEVGPYEQYF. As DNA, the CDR3 is TGCGCCAGCAGCCAAGAGGTGGGGCCCTACGAGCAGTACTTC.

The genes are TRBV4-2 and TRBJ1-5; no clear D. Germline V CDR1 and CDR2: LGHNA, YNFKEQ. This CDR3 contains 15 residues. The V end was cut by 1 base, the J end by 1 base, with 8 bases between. CDR3 coding DNA: TGTGCCAGCAGCCAAGGGCTACAGAGCAATCAGCCCCAGCATTTT. It yields the protein CASSQGLQSNQPQHF.